Following are 30 T cell receptor beta chains from one sample sequenced in a study of T cell repertoires in cytomegalovirus infection. One entry per CDR3 protein results from TCRdb running MiXCR on the reads. Among about 360,000 distinct CDR3 sequences, around a sixth were seen once, and the ten largest hold around 10%. Sample: PBMCs. The source is a human donor in good health (CMV status not recorded). Some clones in this sample may be carry-over from other donors' samples.

The V gene is TRBV5-6, the J gene TRBJ1-1, with D uncertain. CDR3 length: 13 residues. CDR1 SGHDT and CDR2 YYEEEE come from the germline V gene. V lost 0 bases and J 5 bases, leaving 8 bases between the germline ends. CDR3 residues: CASSLEYRTEAFF. The DNA of the CDR3 is TGTGCCAGCAGCTTGGAGTATAGGACTGAAGCTTTCTTT.

This CDR3 is CASSGGPLDSPLHF. DNA for the CDR3: TGTGCCAGCAGTGGGGGACCCTTGGATTCACCCCTCCACTTT. The genes are TRBV2 and TRBJ1-6; possibly TRBD1 for D (5 bases). Germline CDR1 reads SNHLY; CDR2 reads FYNNEI. This CDR3 is 14 amino acids long. V shed 4 bases and J shed 8 bases, with 12 bases lying between them. Complete variable domain (other parts from reference TRBV2 and TRBJ1-6): EPEVTQTPSHQVTQMGQEVILRCVPISNHLYFYWYRQILGQKVEFLVSFYNNEISEKSEIFDDQFSVERPDGSNFTLKIRSTKLEDSAMYFCASSGGPLDSPLHFGNGTRLTVT.

This chain uses TRBV18 with TRBJ1-2, with D uncertain. This CDR3 has 12 residues. Trimming took 3 bases from V and 7 from J, leaving 9 bases between them. The germline V gene has CDR1 KGHSH and CDR2 LQKENI. The CDR3 nucleotides read TGTGCCAGCTCACCGTCCGGGTTTGGCTACACCTTC. Protein: CASSPSGFGYTF. The full variable domain, rest sourced from reference TRBV18 and TRBJ1-2, is NAGVMQNPRHLVRRRGQEARLRCSPMKGHSHVYWYRQLPEEGLKFMVYLQKENIIDESGMPKERFSAEFPKEGPSILRIQQVVRGDSAAYFCASSPSGFGYTFGSGTRLTVV.

The sample holds a few counts of this clonotype. The rearrangement joins TRBV2 to TRBJ2-7; 7 nucleotides agree with TRBD2. V lost 6 bases, J lost 6 bases, and 11 bases stayed unmatched. Germline CDR1 and CDR2: SNHLY and FYNNEI. The CDR3 covers 14 residues. CDR3 nucleotides: TGTGCCAGCAGCATCTGCCAGCGGGACTGCGAGCAGTACTTC. Its protein product is CASSICQRDCEQYF.

To note about this clonotype: This could be a read error, since a much larger clone is one nucleotide away. The CDR3 ends on some other residue instead of the conserved phenylalanine or tryptophan, so this is likely a read error. This sequence joins TRBV6-5 and TRBJ1-1, with D tentatively TRBD1 (5 bases). With 0 bases removed from V and 6 bases from J, the gap between germline ends came to 11 bases. The CDR3 runs 14 residues. Germline CDR1 and CDR2: MNHEY and SVGAGI. The CDR3 spells CASSYSGGKAEAFL. Written as DNA, the CDR3 is TGTGCCAGCAGTTACTCGGGGGGGAAGGCTGAAGCTTTCCTT.

This clonotype was seen at least ten times. This chain joins TRBV7-2 and TRBJ1-6; 10 nucleotides align to TRBD1. Per germline, CDR1 SGHTA and CDR2 FQGNSA. The CDR3 length is 17 residues. J lost 10 bases, V lost 4 bases, and 13 bases had no gene match. The DNA of the CDR3 is TGTGCCAGCAGCTCCCGCGTCCCCGGGACAGGGGTATCACCCCTCCACTTT. Its protein product is CASSSRVPGTGVSPLHF.

In its sample, this clonotype was seen many times. The CDR3 here is CASSLAMVGANYGYTF. DNA for the CDR3: TGTGCCAGCAGCTTAGCCATGGTTGGAGCTAACTATGGCTACACCTTC. The rearrangement joins TRBV7-2 to TRBJ1-2, with unresolved D. Germline V gives CDR1 SGHTA, CDR2 FQGNSA. The CDR3 is 16 residues long. V lost 0 bases, J lost 0 bases, and 11 bases lay in between.

DNA for the CDR3: TGTGCCAGCAGGCCGGGACTACTACCCTCCTACGAGCAGTACTTC. This encodes CASRPGLLPSYEQYF. The V and J genes are TRBV12-3 or TRBV12-4 and TRBJ2-7; 7 bases match TRBD2. Trimming took 6 bases from V and 0 from J; bases not matched to a gene: 8. The CDR3 spans 15 residues.

The CDR3 region is CASSFEARDTQYF. The CDR3 bases are TGTGCCAGCAGCTTTGAGGCCCGGGATACGCAGTATTTT. This chain joins TRBV7-9 and TRBJ2-3; D unclear. V lost 3 bases, J lost 6 bases, and 10 bases lay in between. Germline CDR1 SEHNR, CDR2 FQNEAQ (reference sequence). CDR3 size: 13 residues. Looking up the rest from reference TRBV7-9 and TRBJ2-3 gives the full variable domain: DTGVSQNPRHKITKRGQNVTFRCDPISEHNRLYWYRQTLGQGPEFLTYFQNEAQLEKSRLLSDRFSAERPKGSFSTLEIQRTEQGDSAMYLCASSFEARDTQYFGPGTRLTVL.

The chain has TRBV2 and TRBJ2-3; TRBD2 matches at 7 bases. V shed 3 bases and J 2 bases; nucleotides not matched to a gene: 5. Germline V gene sequence: CDR1 SNHLY, CDR2 FYNNEI. The CDR3 consists of 15 residues. The DNA for the CDR3 is TGTGCCAGCAGTGACCCTAGCGGTTACACAGATACGCAGTATTTT. As protein: CASSDPSGYTDTQYF.

There are many counts of this clonotype. This chain links TRBV7-9 with TRBJ1-4; 8 bases line up with TRBD1. The CDR3 loop spans 14 amino acids. Germline values: CDR1 SEHNR, CDR2 FQNEAQ (reference sequence). The V gene end was trimmed by 4 bases and the J gene end by 8 bases; junction bases not matched to a gene: 6. CDR3 nucleotides: TGTGCCAGCAGCTCTCGACAGGGGAGGGAAAAACTGTTTTTT. Protein product: CASSSRQGREKLFF.

This clonotype was counted ten times or more. This chain links TRBV7-2 with TRBJ2-3, with 11 bases matching TRBD2. Germline-derived CDR1 and CDR2 are SGHTA and FQGNSA. This CDR3 is 15 amino acids long. V was pared by 0 bases and J by 8 bases, with 4 bases of the junction left unmatched. The CDR3 loop reads CASSLALAGVGTQYF. CDR3 bases: TGTGCCAGCAGCTTAGCACTAGCGGGAGTTGGTACGCAGTATTTT. Using reference TRBV7-2 and TRBJ2-3 for the parts outside the CDR3, the full variable domain is GAGVSQSPSNKVTEKGKDVELRCDPISGHTALYWYRQSLGQGLEFLIYFQGNSAPDKSGLPSDRFSAERTGGSVSTLTIQRTQQEDSAVYLCASSLALAGVGTQYFGPGTRLTVL.

This clonotype was seen repeatedly, ten times or more. The CDR3 DNA is TGTGCCAGCAGCTTAGTCCGGGCGTCCTACGAGCAGTACTTC. Its translation is CASSLVRASYEQYF. The rearrangement uses TRBV7-8 and TRBJ2-7; D is ambiguous. Trimming took off 1 base at V and 1 base at J, with 8 bases between the two ends. Germline assignment: CDR1 SGHVS and CDR2 FQNEAQ. The CDR3 is 14 residues long.

The chain combines TRBV6-2 or TRBV6-3 with TRBJ2-3; 7 nucleotides align to TRBD1. Germline V gene sequence: CDR1 MNHEY, CDR2 SVGEGT. This CDR3 has 13 residues. With V trimmed by 6 bases and J by 4 bases, 4 bases remained unmatched. DNA of the CDR3: TGTGCCAGCAGACAGGGGCTTGCAGATACGCAGTATTTT. It yields the protein CASRQGLADTQYF.

J is TRBJ1-5 and V is TRBV20-1; 9 bases align to TRBD1. This CDR3 is built from 14 residues. The V and J ends lost 5 bases and 5 bases, in that order; junction bases with no gene match: 7. Germline V CDR1 and CDR2: DFQATT, SNEGSKA (reference sequence). The CDR3 is CSARGQGNDQPQHF. DNA for the CDR3: TGCAGTGCTCGAGGACAGGGGAACGATCAGCCCCAGCATTTT.

The chain couples TRBV13 to TRBJ2-5; 9 bases agree with TRBD2. CDR3 length equals 17 residues. The germline CDR1 and CDR2 sequences are PRHDT and FYEKMQ (reference sequence). The J segment lost 6 bases and the V segment lost 4 bases, leaving 15 bases of the junction unmatched. This CDR3 is CASSSGLPLAGQKTQYF. CDR3 DNA sequence: TGTGCCAGCAGCTCGGGTTTGCCGCTAGCGGGGCAAAAGACCCAGTACTTC.

This clonotype was observed many times. V is TRBV7-2 and J is TRBJ2-1; 13 bases line up with TRBD2. Trimming took 5 bases from V and 3 from J; bases not matched to a gene: 7. The germline V gene has CDR1 SGHTA and CDR2 FQGNSA. There are 17 residues in the CDR3. The CDR3 sequence is CASSATSGRSHYNEQFF. CDR3 bases: TGTGCCAGCAGCGCGACTAGCGGGAGGAGCCACTACAATGAGCAGTTCTTC.

This clonotype was recorded at least ten times. This chain connects TRBV20-1 to TRBJ1-1; 8 positions agree with TRBD1. The J segment lost 10 bases and the V segment lost 0 bases, leaving 10 bases of the junction unmatched. The germline V gene encodes CDR1 DFQATT and CDR2 SNEGSKA (reference sequence). This CDR3 comprises 14 residues. This CDR3 is CSARDSTGGVIAFF. The DNA for the CDR3 is TGCAGTGCTAGAGACTCCACAGGGGGTGTTATAGCTTTCTTT.

The chain uses TRBV5-1 and TRBJ1-1, with 8 bases identical to TRBD1. The J segment lost 4 bases and the V segment lost 0 bases, leaving 5 bases of the junction unmatched. CDR1 SGHRS and CDR2 YFSETQ come from the germline V gene. This CDR3 is built from 15 residues. CDR3 protein: CASSLGTGSGTEAFF. The DNA for the CDR3 is TGCGCCAGCAGCTTGGGGACAGGGTCCGGCACTGAAGCTTTCTTT.

This clonotype has a count of ten or more. The chain has TRBV7-2 and TRBJ2-4, with D unclear. V dropped 8 bases and J dropped 4 bases, with 15 bases sitting between them. CDR1 SGHTA and CDR2 FQGNSA come from the germline V gene. There are 14 residues in the CDR3. The CDR3 coding sequence is TGTGCCAGCGTATTTGACCCTTCAAAAAACATTCAGTACTTC. Protein sequence: CASVFDPSKNIQYF.

Only a few counts were recorded for this clonotype. V and J are TRBV14 and TRBJ1-2, with D uncertain. V gave up 0 bases and J gave up 6 bases, with 14 bases separating them. The V gene's germline CDR1 is SGHDN and CDR2 FVKESK. This CDR3 is 15 amino acids long. The CDR3 reads CASSQEGSVRHGYTF. As DNA, the CDR3 is TGTGCCAGCAGCCAAGAAGGGTCGGTCCGTCATGGCTACACCTTC.

Many counts were recorded for this clonotype. This sequence joins TRBV11-2 and TRBJ2-3; 7 bases are a match to TRBD1. The germline V gene has CDR1 SGHAT and CDR2 FQNNGV. The CDR3 is 15 residues long. Trimming removed 5 bases from V and 5 bases from J; junction bases left unmatched: 10. The chain's CDR3 is CASSRQGGAVDTQYF. The CDR3 bases are TGTGCCAGCAGCCGACAGGGTGGGGCGGTAGATACGCAGTATTTT. Using reference TRBV11-2 and TRBJ2-3 for the parts outside the CDR3, the full variable domain is EAGVAQSPRYKIIEKRQSVAFWCNPISGHATLYWYQQILGQGPKLLIQFQNNGVVDDSQLPKDRFSAERLKGVDSTLKIQPAKLEDSAVYLCASSRQGGAVDTQYFGPGTRLTVL.

The chain combines TRBV12-3 or TRBV12-4 with TRBJ2-1; D is undetermined. Deletions cut 2 bases from V and 10 bases from J, with 9 bases between. The CDR3 has 12 amino acids. The CDR3: CASSLPLGEQFF. DNA of the CDR3: TGTGCCAGCAGTTTACCGCTAGGGGAGCAGTTCTTC.

This chain joins TRBV6-1 and TRBJ2-5; D uncertain. This CDR3 region has 12 residues. The V end was cut by 4 bases, the J end by 3 bases, with 6 bases between. Germline V gene sequence: CDR1 MNHNS, CDR2 SASEGT. CDR3 sequence: CASSGAEETQYF. Written as DNA, the CDR3 is TGTGCCAGCAGTGGGGCTGAAGAGACCCAGTACTTC.

The gene calls are TRBV7-9 and TRBJ1-2; no clear D gene. In germline, CDR1 is SEHNR, CDR2 FQNEAQ (reference sequence). V was cut by 5 bases and J by 3 bases, with 10 bases left in between. There are 13 residues in the CDR3. The CDR3 loop is CASSVDMYYGYTF. DNA for the CDR3: TGTGCCAGCAGCGTAGACATGTACTATGGCTACACCTTC.

This clonotype was counted many times. The chain has TRBV19 and TRBJ2-7; D unresolved. CDR3 length: 17 residues. Germline CDR1 reads LNHDA; CDR2 reads SQIVND (reference sequence). Trimming shortened V by 1 base and J by 3 bases, and 19 bases separated the two germline ends. CDR3 amino acids: CASSIVHHPVGDYEQYF. CDR3 sequence (DNA): TGTGCCAGTAGTATAGTCCACCACCCAGTAGGTGACTACGAGCAGTACTTC.

This clonotype showed up many times. The J gene is TRBJ2-7, the V gene TRBV7-2; 13 bases align to TRBD2. This CDR3 contains 15 residues. The junction had 7 bases not matched to a gene; V was cut back by 4 bases and J by 7 bases. The V gene's germline CDR1 is SGHTA and CDR2 FQGNSA. The CDR3 DNA sequence: TGTGCCAGCAGCTCTCCGGGACTAGCGGGGTATGAGCAGTACTTC. This translates into CASSSPGLAGYEQYF. Full variable domain (remainder filled in from reference TRBV7-2 and TRBJ2-7): GAGVSQSPSNKVTEKGKDVELRCDPISGHTALYWYRQSLGQGLEFLIYFQGNSAPDKSGLPSDRFSAERTGGSVSTLTIQRTQQEDSAVYLCASSSPGLAGYEQYFGPGTRLTVT.

This clonotype was seen repeatedly, ten times or more. This rearrangement joins TRBV29-1 to TRBJ2-3; no definite D call. This CDR3 spans 14 amino acids. Germline V gene data show CDR1 as SQVTM and CDR2 as ANQGSEA. The V end was cut by 1 base, the J end by 6 bases, with 14 bases between. The CDR3 spells CSVEVPGLKDTQYF. CDR3 nucleotides: TGCAGCGTTGAAGTTCCGGGCCTTAAGGATACGCAGTATTTT.

This clonotype has a handful of counts. The CDR3 nucleotides are TGTGCCAGCAGGCCCCACGGGACAGGAGTTAATCAGCCCCAGCATTTT. Translating gives CASRPHGTGVNQPQHF. The chain links TRBV28 to TRBJ1-5; 8 positions match TRBD1. The CDR3 has 16 residues. Looked up from germline, CDR1 is MDHEN and CDR2 is SYDVKM. Trimming at V came to 6 bases and at J to 4 bases, leaving 11 bases not matched to a gene.

V is TRBV5-6 and J is TRBJ2-5; D might be TRBD2 (5 bases). V lost 4 bases to trimming and J lost 3 bases, with 10 bases between them. This CDR3 region has 13 residues. CDR1 and CDR2 (germline): SGHDT, YYEEEE. CDR3 residues: CASSTGMKETQYF. The CDR3 DNA reads TGTGCCAGCAGCACCGGGATGAAAGAGACCCAGTACTTC. Filled out from reference TRBV5-6 and TRBJ2-5, the complete variable domain reads DAGVTQSPTHLIKTRGQQVTLRCSPKSGHDTVSWYQQALGQGPQFIFQYYEEEERQRGNFPDRFSGHQFPNYSSELNVNALLLGDSALYLCASSTGMKETQYFGPGTRLLVL.